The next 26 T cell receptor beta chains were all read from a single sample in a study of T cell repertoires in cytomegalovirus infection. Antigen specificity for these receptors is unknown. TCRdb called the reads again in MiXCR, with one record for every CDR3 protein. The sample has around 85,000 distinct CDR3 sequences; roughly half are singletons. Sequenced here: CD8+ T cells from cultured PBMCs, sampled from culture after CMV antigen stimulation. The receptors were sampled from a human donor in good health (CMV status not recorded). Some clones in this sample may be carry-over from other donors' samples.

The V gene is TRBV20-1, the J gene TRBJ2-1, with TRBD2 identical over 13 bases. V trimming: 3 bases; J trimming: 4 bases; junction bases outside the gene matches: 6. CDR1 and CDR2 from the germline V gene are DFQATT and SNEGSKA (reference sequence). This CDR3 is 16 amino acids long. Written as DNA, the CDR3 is TGCAGTGCTAGCCCCAGGGGACTAGCGGGATACAATGAGCAGTTCTTC. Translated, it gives CSASPRGLAGYNEQFF.

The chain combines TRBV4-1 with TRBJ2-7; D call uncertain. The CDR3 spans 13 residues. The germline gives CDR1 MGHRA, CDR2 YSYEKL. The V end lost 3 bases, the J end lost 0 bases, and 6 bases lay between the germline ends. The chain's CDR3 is CASSHSGSYEQYF. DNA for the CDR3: TGCGCCAGCAGCCACAGTGGCTCCTACGAGCAGTACTTC.

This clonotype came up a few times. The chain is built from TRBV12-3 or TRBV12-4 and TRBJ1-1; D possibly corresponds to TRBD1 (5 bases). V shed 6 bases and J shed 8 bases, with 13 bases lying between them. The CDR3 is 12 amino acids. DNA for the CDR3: TGTGCCAGCAGGGGACTATCTGAGGAAGCTTTCTTT. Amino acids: CASRGLSEEAFF.

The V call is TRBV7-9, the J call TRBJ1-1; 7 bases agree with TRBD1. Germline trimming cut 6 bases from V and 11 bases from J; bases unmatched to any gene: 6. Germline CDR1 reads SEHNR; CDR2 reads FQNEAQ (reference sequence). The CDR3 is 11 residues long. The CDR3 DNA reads TGTGCCAGCAGACCCGACAGGGCTGCTTTCTTT. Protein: CASRPDRAAFF.

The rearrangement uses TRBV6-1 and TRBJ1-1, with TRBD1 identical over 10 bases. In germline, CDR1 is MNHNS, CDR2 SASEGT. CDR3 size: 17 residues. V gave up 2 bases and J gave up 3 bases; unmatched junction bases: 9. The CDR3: CASSEFSPGTGDTEAFF. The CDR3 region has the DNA TGTGCCAGCAGTGAATTTTCCCCCGGGACAGGGGACACTGAAGCTTTCTTT.

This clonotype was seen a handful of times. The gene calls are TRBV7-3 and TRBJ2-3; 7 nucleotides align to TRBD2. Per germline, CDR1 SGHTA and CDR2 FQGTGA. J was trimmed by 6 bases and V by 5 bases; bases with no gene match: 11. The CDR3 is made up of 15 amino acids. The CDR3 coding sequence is TGTGCCAGCAGCCCCGGGGGGAGGGCCAAGGATACGCAGTATTTT. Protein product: CASSPGGRAKDTQYF.

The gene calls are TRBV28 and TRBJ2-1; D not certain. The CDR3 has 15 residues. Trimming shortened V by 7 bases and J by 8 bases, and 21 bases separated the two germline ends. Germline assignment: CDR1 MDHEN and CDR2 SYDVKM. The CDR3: CASKAINLGSYEQFF. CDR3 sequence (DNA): TGTGCCAGCAAGGCCATTAATTTGGGTAGTTATGAGCAGTTCTTC.

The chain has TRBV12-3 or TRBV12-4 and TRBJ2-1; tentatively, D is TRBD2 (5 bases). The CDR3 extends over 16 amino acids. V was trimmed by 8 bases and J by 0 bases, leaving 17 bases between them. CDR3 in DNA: TGTGCCAGCTCCCCAGATAGCGAGAGCTCCTACAATGAGCAGTTCTTC. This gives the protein CASSPDSESSYNEQFF.

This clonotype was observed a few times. The chain's CDR3 is CASRRVGPYEQYF. The CDR3 region has the DNA TGTGCCAGCAGACGGGTGGGGCCCTACGAGCAGTACTTC. V is TRBV28 and J is TRBJ2-7; maybe TRBD1 (5 bases). CDR3 size: 13 residues. Germline V gives CDR1 MDHEN, CDR2 SYDVKM. V was shortened by 6 bases and J by 2 bases, with 11 bases between the two germline ends.

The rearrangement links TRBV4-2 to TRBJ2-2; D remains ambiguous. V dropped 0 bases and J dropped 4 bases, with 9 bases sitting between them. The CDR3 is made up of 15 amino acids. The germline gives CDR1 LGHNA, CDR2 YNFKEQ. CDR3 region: CASSQEVRGTGELFF. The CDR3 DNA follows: TGTGCCAGCAGCCAAGAAGTGAGAGGCACCGGGGAGCTGTTTTTT.

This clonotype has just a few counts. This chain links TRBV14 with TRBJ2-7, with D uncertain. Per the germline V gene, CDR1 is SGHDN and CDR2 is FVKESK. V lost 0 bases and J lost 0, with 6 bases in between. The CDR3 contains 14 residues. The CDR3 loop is CASSQEYSSYEQYF. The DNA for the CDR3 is TGTGCCAGCAGCCAAGAGTACAGCTCCTACGAGCAGTACTTC.

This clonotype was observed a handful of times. CDR3 sequence: CASSQDKPRSSPLHF. The DNA of the CDR3 is TGCGCCAGCAGCCAAGATAAGCCGCGGAGTTCACCCCTCCACTTT. The chain has TRBV4-1 and TRBJ1-6; D is uncertain. Trimming removed 0 bases at V and 9 bases at J, with 12 bases between. Per germline, CDR1 MGHRA and CDR2 YSYEKL. The CDR3 has 15 residues.

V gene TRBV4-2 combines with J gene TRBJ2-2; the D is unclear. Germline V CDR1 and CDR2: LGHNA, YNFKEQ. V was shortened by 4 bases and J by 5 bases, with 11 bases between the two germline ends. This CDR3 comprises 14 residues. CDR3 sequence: CASSPVVSTGELFF. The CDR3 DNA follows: TGTGCCAGCAGCCCGGTCGTGAGTACCGGGGAGCTGTTTTTT.

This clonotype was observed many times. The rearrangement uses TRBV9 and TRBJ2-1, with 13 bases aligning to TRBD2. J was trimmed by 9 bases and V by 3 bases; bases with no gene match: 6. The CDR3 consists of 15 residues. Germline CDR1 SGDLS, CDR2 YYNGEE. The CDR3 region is CASSGTSGGASEQFF. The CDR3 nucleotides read TGTGCCAGCAGCGGAACTAGCGGGGGGGCAAGTGAGCAGTTCTTC.

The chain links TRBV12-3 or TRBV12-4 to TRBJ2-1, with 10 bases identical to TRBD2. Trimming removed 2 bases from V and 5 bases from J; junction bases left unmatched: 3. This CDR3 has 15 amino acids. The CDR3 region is CASSLPGLANNEQFF. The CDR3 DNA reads TGTGCCAGCAGTTTACCGGGACTAGCGAACAATGAGCAGTTCTTC.

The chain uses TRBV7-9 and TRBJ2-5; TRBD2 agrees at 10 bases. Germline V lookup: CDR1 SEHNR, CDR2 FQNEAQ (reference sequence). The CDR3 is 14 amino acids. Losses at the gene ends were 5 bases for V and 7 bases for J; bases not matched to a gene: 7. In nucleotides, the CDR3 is TGTGCCAGCAGCCCCCGGAGCGGGGGGGCGACCCAGTACTTC. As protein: CASSPRSGGATQYF.

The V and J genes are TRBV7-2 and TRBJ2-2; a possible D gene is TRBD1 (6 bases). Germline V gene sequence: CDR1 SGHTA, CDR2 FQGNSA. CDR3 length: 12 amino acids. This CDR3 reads CAGHPNTGELFF. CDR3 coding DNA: TGTGCGGGACACCCGAACACCGGGGAGCTGTTTTTT.

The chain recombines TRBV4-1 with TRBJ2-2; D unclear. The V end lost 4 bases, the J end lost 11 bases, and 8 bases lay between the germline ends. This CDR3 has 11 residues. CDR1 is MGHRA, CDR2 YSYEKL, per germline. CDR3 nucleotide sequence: TGCGCCAGCAGCCTGGGGATTGAGCTGTTTTTT. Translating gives CASSLGIELFF.

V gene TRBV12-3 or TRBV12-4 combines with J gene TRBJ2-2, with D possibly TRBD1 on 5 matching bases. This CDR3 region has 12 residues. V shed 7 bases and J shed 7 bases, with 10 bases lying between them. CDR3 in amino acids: CASITRGGELFF. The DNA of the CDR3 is TGTGCCAGCATAACAAGGGGCGGGGAGCTGTTTTTT.

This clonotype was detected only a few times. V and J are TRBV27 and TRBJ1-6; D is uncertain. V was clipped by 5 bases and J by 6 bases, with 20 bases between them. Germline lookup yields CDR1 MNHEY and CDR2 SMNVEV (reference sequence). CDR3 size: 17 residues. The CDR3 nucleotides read TGTGCCAGCAGTAAGCGGGAAACTTCCCTACTTAATTCACCCCTCCACTTT. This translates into CASSKRETSLLNSPLHF.

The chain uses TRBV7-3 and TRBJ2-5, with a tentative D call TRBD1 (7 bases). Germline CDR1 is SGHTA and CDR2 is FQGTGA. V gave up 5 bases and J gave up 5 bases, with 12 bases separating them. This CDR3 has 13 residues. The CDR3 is CASSPSGGETQYF. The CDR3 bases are TGTGCCAGCAGCCCGTCAGGGGGGGAGACCCAGTACTTC.

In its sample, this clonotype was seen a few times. CDR3: CASSTWTGSEGGYGYTF. In DNA form, the CDR3 reads TGTGCCAGCAGTACGTGGACAGGTTCGGAGGGAGGCTATGGCTACACCTTC. The V gene is TRBV6-1, the J gene TRBJ1-2; 7 bases are shared with TRBD1. Trimming cost V 5 bases and J 4 bases; bases outside gene matches: 16. Germline V gives CDR1 MNHNS, CDR2 SASEGT. This CDR3 is 17 amino acids long.

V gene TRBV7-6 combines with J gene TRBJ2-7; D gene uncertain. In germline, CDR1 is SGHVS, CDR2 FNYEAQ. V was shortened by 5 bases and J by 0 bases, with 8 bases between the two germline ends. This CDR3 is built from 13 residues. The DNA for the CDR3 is TGTGCCAGCAGCCTGAAGAACTCCTACGAGCAGTACTTC. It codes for CASSLKNSYEQYF.

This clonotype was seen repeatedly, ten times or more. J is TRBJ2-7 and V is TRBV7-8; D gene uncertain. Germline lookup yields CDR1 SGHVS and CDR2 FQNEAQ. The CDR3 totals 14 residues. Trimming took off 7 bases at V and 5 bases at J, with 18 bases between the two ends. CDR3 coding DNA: TGTGCCAGCACCTGGACCACCCCTGGCGACGAGCAGTACTTC. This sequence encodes CASTWTTPGDEQYF.

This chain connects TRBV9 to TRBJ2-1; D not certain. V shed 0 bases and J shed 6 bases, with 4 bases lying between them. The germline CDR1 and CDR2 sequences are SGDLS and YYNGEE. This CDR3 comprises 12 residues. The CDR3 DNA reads TGTGCCAGCAGCGTAGTTTCCAATGAGCAGTTCTTC. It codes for CASSVVSNEQFF.

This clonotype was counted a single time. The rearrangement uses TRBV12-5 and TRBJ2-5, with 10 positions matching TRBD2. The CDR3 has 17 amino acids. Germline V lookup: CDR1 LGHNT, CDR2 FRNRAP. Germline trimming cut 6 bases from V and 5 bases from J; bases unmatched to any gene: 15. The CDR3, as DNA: TGTGCTAGTGGCTCCCCCAATAGCGGGGGGCCTGGGGAGACCCAGTACTTC. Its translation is CASGSPNSGGPGETQYF. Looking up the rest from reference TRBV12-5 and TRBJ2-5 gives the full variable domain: DARVTQTPRHKVTEMGQEVTMRCQPILGHNTVFWYRQTMMQGLELLAYFRNRAPLDDSGMPKDRFSAEMPDATLATLKIQPSEPRDSAVYFCASGSPNSGGPGETQYFGPGTRLLVL.